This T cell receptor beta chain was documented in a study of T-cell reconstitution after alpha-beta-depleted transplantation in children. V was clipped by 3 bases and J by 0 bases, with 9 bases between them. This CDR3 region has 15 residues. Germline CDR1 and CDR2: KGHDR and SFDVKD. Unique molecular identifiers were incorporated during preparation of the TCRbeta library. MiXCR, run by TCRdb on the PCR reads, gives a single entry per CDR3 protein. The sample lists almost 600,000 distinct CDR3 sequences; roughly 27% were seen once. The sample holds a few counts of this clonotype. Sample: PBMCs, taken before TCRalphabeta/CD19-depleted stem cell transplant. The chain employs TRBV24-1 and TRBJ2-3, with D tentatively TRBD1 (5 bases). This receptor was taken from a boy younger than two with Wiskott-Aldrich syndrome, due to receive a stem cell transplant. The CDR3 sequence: CATSDQGSSTDTQYF. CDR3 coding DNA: TGTGCCACCAGTGATCAGGGTTCTAGCACAGATACGCAGTATTTT.